This T cell receptor (beta chain) emerged from a study of tumor-infiltrating lymphocytes in primary liver carcinoma. Germline assignment: CDR1 SGHAT and CDR2 FQNNGV. The J segment lost 2 bases and the V segment lost 9 bases, leaving 22 bases of the junction unmatched. This CDR3 has 20 residues. The study co-extracted DNA and RNA from around 20-30 mg of unsorted bulk tissue. With roughly 0.5 ug total RNA as template and a constant-region primer, TCR beta cDNA was made. Libraries of TCR beta came from three nested multiplex PCR rounds with slightly modified ARM-PCR. Two initial PCR rounds of around 9 cycles each paired TRBV1-TRBV30 forward primers with a C-beta reverse primer. TCRdb recomputed calls from the multiplex PCR reads with MiXCR, one row per CDR3 protein. The data hold about 30,000 distinct CDR3 sequences, with roughly 78% observed a single time.

Sequencing input: liver tumor tissue from sampling region 3. Subset given: tumor region T3, left-lateral pole. This chain joins TRBV11-2 and TRBJ1-1; TRBD1 matches 12 bases. This receptor was identified in a woman aged 30 to 39 with primary liver carcinoma and hepatitis B virus infection. The CDR3 DNA sequence: TGTGCCAGTAGCGTTCGGGACAGGGGGCACAAGAGGTGGAATAACACTGAAGCTTTCTTT. This encodes CASSVRDRGHKRWNNTEAFF. Using reference TRBV11-2 and TRBJ1-1 for the parts outside the CDR3, the full variable domain is EAGVAQSPRYKIIEKRQSVAFWCNPISGHATLYWYQQILGQGPKLLIQFQNNGVVDDSQLPKDRFSAERLKGVDSTLKIQPAKLEDSAVYLCASSVRDRGHKRWNNTEAFFGQGTRLTVV.